The 16 T cell receptor beta chains presented below share a single source sample, sequenced in a study of response to subunit inactivated influenza vaccine. TCRdb reprocessed the RT-PCR reads with MiXCR, giving one entry per CDR3 protein. The sample gives over 450,000 distinct CDR3 sequences, under 15% of which show up once; roughly 13% is in the top ten. This specimen was PBMCs from blood, taken 40 to 50 days after vaccination. The source of these receptors is a man between 50 and 59 years old who received an inactivated influenza vaccine.

V is TRBV20-1 and J is TRBJ2-7; 15 nucleotides match TRBD2. The V and J ends lost 0 bases and 0 bases, in that order; junction bases with no gene match: 12. The CDR3 covers 20 residues. Germline V gene sequence: CDR1 DFQATT, CDR2 SNEGSKA (reference sequence). DNA for the CDR3: TGCAGTGCTAGAGATCTGGAACCGGGGACTAGCGGGAGGCGCTCCTACGAGCAGTACTTC. Its protein product is CSARDLEPGTSGRRSYEQYF.

This clonotype has more than one count but fewer than ten. V gene TRBV7-2 combines with J gene TRBJ2-5; D possibly corresponds to TRBD2 (5 bases). The ends were cut back, 7 bases at V and 4 bases at J, with 22 bases in the middle. The CDR3 is 16 amino acids. In germline, CDR1 is SGHTA, CDR2 FQGNSA. The CDR3, as DNA: TGTGCCAGCACCCCCCTCGGACGGACTCTGGGAGAGACCCAGTACTTC. Its translation is CASTPLGRTLGETQYF.

The chain joins TRBV7-2 to TRBJ1-2; TRBD1 agrees at 8 bases. The CDR3 spans 15 residues. The V gene's germline CDR1 is SGHTA and CDR2 FQGNSA. V gave up 5 bases and J gave up 2 bases; unmatched junction bases: 7. The CDR3 spells CASSKDWDRNYGYTF. CDR3 DNA: TGTGCCAGCAGCAAAGACTGGGACAGGAACTATGGCTACACCTTC.

CDR3 in DNA: TGTGCCAGCAGCTTTGACGATGGGACAGGGGGATACTTGCGTCATTCACCCCTCCACTTT. Its protein product is CASSFDDGTGGYLRHSPLHF. The chain couples TRBV11-2 to TRBJ1-6; 11 bases agree with TRBD1. Trimming at V came to 3 bases and at J to 8 bases, leaving 18 bases not matched to a gene. Per the germline V gene, CDR1 is SGHAT and CDR2 is FQNNGV. The CDR3 runs 20 residues.

This clonotype has only a few counts. This rearrangement joins TRBV28 to TRBJ2-7; 9 bases are a match to TRBD1. V lost 5 bases, J lost 2 bases, and 10 bases stayed unmatched. The CDR3 extends over 16 amino acids. Germline CDR1 MDHEN, CDR2 SYDVKM. The CDR3 bases are TGTGCCAGCAGTGGGCCCCGGGACAGGGAAACCTACGAGCAGTACTTC. Amino acids: CASSGPRDRETYEQYF.

In its sample, this clonotype was seen a few times. This chain links TRBV5-1 with TRBJ2-5, with TRBD1 matching over 7 bases. Unmatched junction bases numbered 8, after V lost 4 bases and J lost 5 bases. The V gene's germline CDR1 is SGHRS and CDR2 YFSETQ. The CDR3 spans 14 residues. CDR3 protein: CASSATIRGETQYF. The CDR3, as DNA: TGCGCCAGCAGCGCCACTATCAGGGGGGAGACCCAGTACTTC.

V gene TRBV7-9 combines with J gene TRBJ2-3; 7 nucleotides match TRBD2. V dropped 3 bases and J dropped 4; count of bases not matched to a gene: 7. Germline lookup yields CDR1 SEHNR and CDR2 FQNEAQ (reference sequence). The length of the CDR3 is 15 residues. CDR3: CASSFEAGTADTQYF. CDR3 nucleotides: TGTGCCAGCAGCTTTGAAGCGGGGACGGCAGATACGCAGTATTTT. The complete variable domain, with remaining parts taken from reference TRBV7-9 and TRBJ2-3, reads DTGVSQNPRHKITKRGQNVTFRCDPISEHNRLYWYRQTLGQGPEFLTYFQNEAQLEKSRLLSDRFSAERPKGSFSTLEIQRTEQGDSAMYLCASSFEAGTADTQYFGPGTRLTVL.

CDR3 DNA sequence: TGCGCCAGTGCGGGGGGATCGTACGAGCAGTACTTC. Its protein product is CASAGGSYEQYF. The chain is built from TRBV10-1 and TRBJ2-7; TRBD2 matches 8 bases. Germline CDR1 and CDR2: WNHNN and SYGVQD (reference sequence). The V segment lost 9 bases and the J segment 4 bases; nucleotides outside the gene matches: 5. The CDR3 spans 12 residues.

This rearrangement joins TRBV7-2 to TRBJ2-3; 11 bases agree with TRBD2. Trimming cost V 5 bases and J 6 bases; bases outside gene matches: 13. CDR3 length equals 17 residues. Germline V gene sequence: CDR1 SGHTA, CDR2 FQGNSA. This CDR3 reads CASSPFYLGTSGDTQYF. For the CDR3, the DNA is TGTGCCAGCAGCCCATTTTATCTTGGGACTAGCGGCGATACGCAGTATTTT.

A few counts support this clonotype. The chain employs TRBV20-1 and TRBJ2-1; no firm D call. V shed 5 bases and J shed 1 base, with 15 bases lying between them. The length of the CDR3 is 15 residues. Germline assignment: CDR1 DFQATT and CDR2 SNEGSKA (reference sequence). The DNA of the CDR3 is TGCAGTGCTCACCAGCTAGGCCGTTCCTACAATGAGCAGTTCTTC. Its translation: CSAHQLGRSYNEQFF.

The V call is TRBV4-3, the J call TRBJ2-2; 8 nucleotides agree with TRBD2. The CDR3 is 16 amino acids. J lost 4 bases, V lost 1 base, and 5 bases had no gene match. The germline V gene has CDR1 LGHNA and CDR2 YSLEER. The CDR3 bases are TGCGCCAGCAGCCAAGGAAGCGGGAGTAGCACCGGGGAGCTGTTTTTT. The encoded protein is CASSQGSGSSTGELFF.

This clonotype came up a few times. The J gene is TRBJ1-2, the V gene TRBV5-1; D call uncertain. Trimming removed 0 bases from V and 3 bases from J, with 15 bases in between. The germline gives CDR1 SGHRS, CDR2 YFSETQ. This CDR3 has 16 residues. The CDR3, as DNA: TGCGCCAGCAGCTTGGGGCAGATAAAACGGGACTATGGCTACACCTTC. Amino acids: CASSLGQIKRDYGYTF.

This rearrangement joins TRBV20-1 to TRBJ2-1, with TRBD1 as a possible D gene (6 bases). This CDR3 comprises 14 residues. Germline V gene data show CDR1 as DFQATT and CDR2 as SNEGSKA (reference sequence). The germline V and J ends were trimmed by 3 bases and 3 bases, with 12 bases remaining between them. Here the CDR3 reads CSASRGGGYNEQFF. DNA for the CDR3: TGCAGTGCTAGTCGTGGGGGCGGCTACAATGAGCAGTTCTTC.

The CDR3 loop reads CSAGMTGFDAFF. DNA of the CDR3: TGCAGTGCTGGGATGACAGGGTTTGATGCTTTCTTT. J is TRBJ1-1 and V is TRBV20-1; 7 nucleotides match TRBD1. Per germline, CDR1 DFQATT and CDR2 SNEGSKA (reference sequence). The V segment lost 5 bases and the J segment 11 bases; nucleotides outside the gene matches: 11. The CDR3 totals 12 residues.

This clonotype was observed a handful of times. J is TRBJ2-3 and V is TRBV6-2 or TRBV6-3; TRBD2 agrees at 8 bases. This CDR3 is 15 amino acids long. Germline CDR1 and CDR2: MNHEY and SVGEGT. The trim removed 6 bases at V and 2 bases at J, leaving 7 bases unmatched. The CDR3 bases are TGTGCCAGCAGAAAGATAGCGGGACCCACAGATACGCAGTATTTT. This codes for CASRKIAGPTDTQYF.

This clonotype occurred a few times. V and J are TRBV27 and TRBJ2-6; no clear D. The germline gives CDR1 MNHEY, CDR2 SMNVEV (reference sequence). The CDR3 is made up of 20 amino acids. Deletions cut 5 bases from V and 0 bases from J, with 23 bases between. CDR3 protein: CASSPLVSPVVLSGANVLTF. For the CDR3, the DNA is TGTGCCAGCAGTCCTCTGGTTAGCCCGGTAGTACTCTCTGGGGCCAACGTCCTGACTTTC.